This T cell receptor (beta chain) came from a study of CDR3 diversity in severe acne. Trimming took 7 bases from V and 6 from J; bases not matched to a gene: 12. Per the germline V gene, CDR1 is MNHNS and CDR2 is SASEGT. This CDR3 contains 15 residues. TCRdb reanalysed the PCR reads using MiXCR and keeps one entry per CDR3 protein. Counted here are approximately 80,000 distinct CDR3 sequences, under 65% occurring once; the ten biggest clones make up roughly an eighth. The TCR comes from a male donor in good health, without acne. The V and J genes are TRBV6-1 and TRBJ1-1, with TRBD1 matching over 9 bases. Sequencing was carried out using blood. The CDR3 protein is CASNGPGQGGPEAFF. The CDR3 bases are TGTGCCAGCAATGGACCGGGACAGGGAGGACCTGAAGCTTTCTTT.